Following are 32 T cell receptor beta chains from one sample sequenced in a study of post-analysis software for immune sequencing data. Regarding the study as a whole: Elevated frequency relative to controls characterized several TRBV segments in patients, TRBV5-6, TRBV5-1 and TRBV20-1 among them.

The antigens these receptors bind are not known. Presence of unique molecular identifiers characterized the TCR beta cDNA libraries. TCRdb re-analysed the PCR reads in MiXCR, keeping a single row per CDR3 protein. The sample consists of about 620,000 distinct CDR3 sequences, 44% of them appearing once. Sequencing used blood. Receptors were obtained from a girl aged 5 to 17 with multiple sclerosis.

This chain links TRBV6-5 with TRBJ1-2; tentatively, D is TRBD1 (6 bases). Trimming removed 0 bases at V and 2 bases at J, with 10 bases between. This CDR3 is built from 15 residues. Germline V CDR1 and CDR2: MNHEY, SVGAGI. The CDR3 DNA is TGTGCCAGCAGTTACTCGACAGGAATAAACTATGGCTACACCTTC. It codes for CASSYSTGINYGYTF.

The chain has TRBV9 and TRBJ1-2, with TRBD1 matching over 8 bases. Per germline, CDR1 SGDLS and CDR2 YYNGEE. The CDR3 sequence is 15 residues long. Trimming at V came to 4 bases and at J to 4 bases, leaving 9 bases not matched to a gene. CDR3 loop: CASSLGQGAAYGYTF. In DNA, the CDR3 is TGTGCCAGCAGCCTAGGGCAGGGGGCGGCCTATGGCTACACCTTC.

This clonotype appeared a few times. The chain has TRBV3-1 and TRBJ2-1; TRBD2 matches 10 bases. The CDR3 is 16 amino acids. The V segment lost 2 bases and the J segment 10 bases; nucleotides outside the gene matches: 11. Germline CDR1 is LGHDT and CDR2 is YNNKEL (reference sequence). The CDR3 loop reads CASSQMASGGAQEQFF. DNA of the CDR3: TGTGCCAGCAGCCAAATGGCGAGCGGGGGGGCCCAAGAGCAGTTCTTC.

CDR3 sequence: CASSPPPGTVYNEQFF. Here the CDR3 DNA reads TGTGCCAGCAGTCCGCCCCCGGGGACGGTCTACAATGAGCAGTTCTTC. The rearrangement uses TRBV28 and TRBJ2-1; either TRBD1 or TRBD2 may fit D (5 bases each). The V and J ends lost 5 bases and 3 bases respectively, with 17 bases between them. The CDR3 is 16 amino acids. Looked up from germline, CDR1 is MDHEN and CDR2 is SYDVKM.

The V call is TRBV2, the J call TRBJ2-7; D could derive from TRBD1 or TRBD2 (5 bases each). The CDR3 contains 14 residues. Germline V gene lookup returns CDR1 SNHLY and CDR2 FYNNEI. V was shortened by 5 bases and J by 1 base, with 12 bases between the two germline ends. The CDR3 nucleotides read TGTGCCAGCAGTCGGTTGGGGGATTCCTACGAGCAGTACTTC. This encodes CASSRLGDSYEQYF.

The J gene is TRBJ2-2, the V gene TRBV6-4; TRBD1 is a possible D gene (6 bases). This CDR3 spans 14 amino acids. Per germline, CDR1 MRHNA and CDR2 SNTAGT. Trimming removed 3 bases at V and 3 bases at J, with 8 bases between. The CDR3 reads CASSERTDTGELFF. The CDR3 nucleotides are TGTGCCAGCAGTGAGAGGACAGACACCGGGGAGCTGTTTTTT.

This clonotype came up once. V is TRBV12-3 or TRBV12-4 and J is TRBJ2-5; D gene unclear. Trimming stripped 1 base from V and 5 bases from J, with 8 bases between. There are 13 residues in the CDR3. The CDR3 is CASSLGSMETQYF. DNA for the CDR3: TGTGCCAGCAGTTTAGGGTCAATGGAGACCCAGTACTTC.

The chain joins TRBV3-1 to TRBJ2-1; D not resolved. The ends were cut back, 1 base at V and 0 bases at J, with 10 bases in the middle. The CDR3 spans 16 residues. The germline gives CDR1 LGHDT, CDR2 YNNKEL (reference sequence). CDR3 region: CASSQVGYDSYNEQFF. CDR3 nucleotides: TGTGCCAGCAGCCAAGTCGGATATGACTCCTACAATGAGCAGTTCTTC.

The rearrangement uses TRBV20-1 and TRBJ2-3, with TRBD1 as a possible D gene (6 bases). V shed 6 bases and J shed 5 bases, with 12 bases lying between them. Germline CDR1 DFQATT, CDR2 SNEGSKA (reference sequence). The CDR3 spans 12 residues. The CDR3, as DNA: TGCAGTGCACTACTAGGGGGAGATACGCAGTATTTT. Protein product: CSALLGGDTQYF.

This clonotype was picked up a small number of times. The chain carries TRBV7-8 and TRBJ1-1; D gene unclear. V was pared by 5 bases and J by 5 bases, with 18 bases between. The CDR3 extends over 15 amino acids. Germline loops: CDR1 SGHVS, CDR2 FQNEAQ. The CDR3 nucleotides are TGTGCCAGCAGCCCCGGTAGGACCGGGAATACTGAAGCTTTCTTT. Its protein is CASSPGRTGNTEAFF.

This chain links TRBV5-5 with TRBJ1-2, with a weak D call TRBD1 (5 bases). Between the trimmed V and J ends, which lost 4 bases and 0 bases, there was a span of 16 bases. CDR3 length: 16 amino acids. Germline-derived CDR1 and CDR2 are SGHKS and YYEKEE (reference sequence). The CDR3 spells CASSPGQALANYGYTF. The CDR3 region has the DNA TGTGCCAGCAGCCCCGGACAAGCTTTAGCTAACTATGGCTACACCTTC.

About this clonotype itself: At one of its ends the junction is not consistent with the germline gene, which may arise from a read error. The rearrangement joins TRBV12-3 or TRBV12-4 to TRBJ2-3, with TRBD2 as a possible D gene (5 bases). CDR3 size: 13 residues. CDR3 in DNA: TGTGCCAGCTTGCTGTCTAGCACAGATGCGCAGTATTTT. Translation gives CASLLSSTDAQYF.

The V call is TRBV7-2, the J call TRBJ2-7; D gene uncertain. Trimming pared 5 bases from V and 0 bases from J, leaving 14 bases between. Germline loops: CDR1 SGHTA, CDR2 FQGNSA. This CDR3 has 15 amino acids. The CDR3 spells CASSRTGLGSYEQYF. The DNA of the CDR3 is TGTGCCAGCAGCCGAACGGGCCTCGGCTCCTACGAGCAGTACTTC.

This clonotype was observed a handful of times. The chain recombines TRBV25-1 with TRBJ2-7; possibly TRBD2 for D (5 bases). The end of the DNA is better explained by TRBJ2-5, so the J call may be wrong. This CDR3 is 12 amino acids long. Germline V CDR1 and CDR2: MGHDK, SYGVNS. The CDR3 DNA is TGTGCCAGCAGTGAACACGGGAAGACCCAGTACTTC. Amino acid sequence: CASSEHGKTQYF.

This rearrangement joins TRBV7-9 to TRBJ1-5, with 8 bases fitting TRBD1. CDR3 size: 16 residues. V gave up 1 base and J gave up 7 bases; unmatched junction bases: 9. CDR1 and CDR2 (germline): SEHNR, FQNEAQ (reference sequence). The CDR3 loop reads CASSLGRGLHPQPQHF. Here the CDR3 DNA reads TGTGCCAGCAGCTTAGGCAGGGGGCTTCACCCCCAGCCCCAGCATTTT.

The chain employs TRBV29-1 and TRBJ2-7; D may be TRBD1 (7 bases). Germline V gene sequence: CDR1 SQVTM, CDR2 ANQGSEA. The ends were cut back, 6 bases at V and 0 bases at J, with 12 bases in the middle. This CDR3 comprises 13 residues. CDR3 residues: CSVGGQYSYEQYF. The DNA for the CDR3 is TGCAGCGTGGGGGGACAGTACTCCTACGAGCAGTACTTC.

The CDR3 bases are TGTGCCACCAGCCAGGAGAACACAGATACGCAGTATTTT. Its translation: CATSQENTDTQYF. V gene TRBV24-1 combines with J gene TRBJ2-3; D not resolved. The germline V and J ends were trimmed by 7 bases and 2 bases, with 9 bases remaining between them. Per germline, CDR1 KGHDR and CDR2 SFDVKD. The CDR3 extends over 13 amino acids.

A note on this clonotype: The junction differs from germline at one of its ends, possibly a read error. The chain carries TRBV29-1 and TRBJ2-1; 9 bases agree with TRBD2. Germline loops: CDR1 SQVTM, CDR2 ANQGSEA. The CDR3 covers 16 residues. The CDR3 here is CSVRLAAEGNRNERFF. As DNA, the CDR3 is TGCAGCGTCAGACTAGCGGCGGAAGGAAACCGTAATGAGCGGTTCTTC.

This chain connects TRBV20-1 to TRBJ1-2; D gene unclear. Germline V gives CDR1 DFQATT, CDR2 SNEGSKA (reference sequence). CDR3 length: 13 amino acids. V dropped 3 bases and J dropped 7 bases, with 15 bases sitting between them. The CDR3 nucleotides read TGCAGTGCTAGGGGTCCGGGGTTGGGTGGCTACACCTTC. Amino acid sequence: CSARGPGLGGYTF.

V gene TRBV11-2 combines with J gene TRBJ2-1; the match to TRBD2 covers 8 bases. The CDR3 runs 16 residues. After removal of 4 bases from V and 4 bases from J, the junction contained 9 bases not matched to a gene. Germline CDR1 is SGHAT and CDR2 is FQNNGV. The CDR3, as DNA: TGTGCCAGCAGCTCGTCAGCGGGAGATGGGTACAATGAGCAGTTCTTC. This sequence encodes CASSSSAGDGYNEQFF. Full variable domain (outside the CDR3, taken from reference TRBV11-2 and TRBJ2-1): EAGVAQSPRYKIIEKRQSVAFWCNPISGHATLYWYQQILGQGPKLLIQFQNNGVVDDSQLPKDRFSAERLKGVDSTLKIQPAKLEDSAVYLCASSSSAGDGYNEQFFGPGTRLTVL.

This chain links TRBV11-3 with TRBJ1-1; a weak D match, TRBD1 (6 bases). Trimming removed 0 bases at V and 7 bases at J, with 15 bases between. This CDR3 contains 15 residues. Germline V gene sequence: CDR1 SGHNT, CDR2 YENEEA. CDR3 DNA sequence: TGTGCCAGCAGCTTAGAACCGGGGGGCACAGGTGAAGCTTTCTTT. Translated: CASSLEPGGTGEAFF.

The rearrangement links TRBV3-1 to TRBJ1-1; 7 nucleotides line up with TRBD1. CDR1 and CDR2 (germline): LGHDT, YNNKEL (reference sequence). J lost 10 bases, V lost 1 base, and 6 bases had no gene match. The CDR3 is made up of 13 amino acids. The chain's CDR3 is CASSQGTGLGAFF. The CDR3 DNA sequence: TGTGCCAGCAGCCAAGGGACAGGTTTGGGAGCTTTCTTT.

V is TRBV7-3 and J is TRBJ2-7, with D unclear. The end of the DNA fits TRBJ2-5 better, so the J call may be wrong. Per the germline V gene, CDR1 is SGHTA and CDR2 is FQGTGA. The CDR3 extends over 13 amino acids. The CDR3 DNA follows: TGTGCCAGCAGCCCGTCAACGCGAGAGACCCAGTACTTC. This encodes CASSPSTRETQYF.

This chain uses TRBV20-1 with TRBJ2-7; TRBD2 matches 11 bases. CDR3 length equals 14 residues. The V segment lost 3 bases and the J segment 2 bases; nucleotides outside the gene matches: 3. Germline values: CDR1 DFQATT, CDR2 SNEGSKA (reference sequence). The CDR3 protein is CSASGLAGPYEQYF. CDR3 sequence (DNA): TGCAGTGCTAGCGGACTAGCGGGCCCCTACGAGCAGTACTTC.

V is TRBV3-1 and J is TRBJ1-2, with D possibly matching TRBD1 (5 bases). Per germline, CDR1 LGHDT and CDR2 YNNKEL (reference sequence). This CDR3 is built from 17 residues. V shed 0 bases and J shed 6 bases, with 20 bases lying between them. The CDR3 coding sequence is TGTGCCAGCAGCCAAGATGTTACAGGAAAGAGGGTGAATGGCTACACCTTC. It is translated as CASSQDVTGKRVNGYTF.

To note about this clonotype: An end of the junction does not agree with germline; a read error may underlie this. V and J are TRBV6-6 and TRBJ2-1; D is undetermined. Germline CDR1 MNHNY, CDR2 SVGAGI (reference sequence). The CDR3 covers 17 residues. CDR3 residues: CASSYEGDSSSYSEQFF. CDR3 DNA sequence: TGTGCCAGCAGTTACGAAGGAGACTCAAGCTCCTACAGTGAGCAGTTCTTC.

The chain carries TRBV5-1 and TRBJ2-1; D is ambiguous. Per the germline V gene, CDR1 is SGHRS and CDR2 is YFSETQ. The CDR3 contains 12 residues. Trimming removed 2 bases at V and 9 bases at J, with 9 bases between. The CDR3 nucleotides are TGCGCCAGCAGCTTCGACCTAACTGAGCAGTTCTTC. Protein: CASSFDLTEQFF.

This clonotype was detected ten times or more. The chain recombines TRBV29-1 with TRBJ2-7; D call uncertain. The CDR3 is 15 residues long. CDR1 and CDR2 from the germline V gene are SQVTM and ANQGSEA. V was pared by 4 bases and J by 3 bases, with 19 bases between. The CDR3 DNA follows: TGCAGCGTTGTAAGGTTTGACACCGAATACTACGAGCAGTACTTC. Translated: CSVVRFDTEYYEQYF.

The chain has TRBV20-1 and TRBJ2-4; no firm D call. Germline lookup yields CDR1 DFQATT and CDR2 SNEGSKA (reference sequence). The CDR3 covers 11 residues. The CDR3, as DNA: TGCAGCGAAGCCAGATACAATGAGCAGTACTTC. This sequence encodes CSEARYNEQYF.

This clonotype was counted a single time. The chain employs TRBV11-3 and TRBJ2-5; 7 nucleotides align to TRBD2. The CDR3 has 17 residues. Looked up from germline, CDR1 is SGHNT and CDR2 is YENEEA. V lost 2 bases to trimming and J lost 2 bases; unmatched junction nucleotides: 11. CDR3 nucleotides: TGTGCCAGCAGCTTAATATGGCGGGGGAGATCTCAAGAGACCCAGTACTTC. It yields the protein CASSLIWRGRSQETQYF. The variable domain in full, completed from reference TRBV11-3 and TRBJ2-5, reads EAGVVQSPRYKIIEKKQPVAFWCNPISGHNTLYWYLQNLGQGPELLIRYENEEAVDDSQLPKDRFSAERLKGVDSTLKIQPAELGDSAVYLCASSLIWRGRSQETQYFGPGTRLLVL.

V and J are TRBV9 and TRBJ2-1; D is perhaps TRBD2 (6 bases). The germline gives CDR1 SGDLS, CDR2 YYNGEE. This CDR3 contains 15 residues. With 3 bases removed from V and 9 bases from J, the gap between germline ends came to 19 bases. As DNA, the CDR3 is TGTGCCAGCAGCGCCTACCAGCGGGTGGGCGGTGAGCAGTTCTTC. It is translated as CASSAYQRVGGEQFF.

The chain uses TRBV5-1 and TRBJ1-1; tentative D call: TRBD1 (5 bases). V was shortened by 0 bases and J by 8 bases, with 8 bases between the two germline ends. Germline V gene sequence: CDR1 SGHRS, CDR2 YFSETQ. The CDR3 totals 12 residues. The CDR3 DNA reads as TGCGCCAGCAGCTTGGGGGACTTAGAAGCTTTCTTT. The encoded protein is CASSLGDLEAFF.